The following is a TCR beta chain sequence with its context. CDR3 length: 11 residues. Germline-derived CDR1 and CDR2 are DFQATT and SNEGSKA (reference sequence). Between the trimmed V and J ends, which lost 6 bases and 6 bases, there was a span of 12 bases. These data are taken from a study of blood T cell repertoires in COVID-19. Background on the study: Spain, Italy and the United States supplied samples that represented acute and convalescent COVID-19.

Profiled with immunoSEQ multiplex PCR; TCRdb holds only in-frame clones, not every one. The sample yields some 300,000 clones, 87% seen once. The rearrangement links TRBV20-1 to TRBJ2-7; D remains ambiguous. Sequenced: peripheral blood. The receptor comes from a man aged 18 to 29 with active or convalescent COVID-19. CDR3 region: CSAPLFREQYF. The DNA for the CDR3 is TGCAGTGCCCCGTTATTCCGCGAGCAGTACTTC.